The 7 T cell receptor beta chains in this list originate from one sample, sequenced in a study of T-cell reconstitution after alpha-beta-depleted transplantation in children. It was with unique molecular identifiers that the TCRbeta library was prepared. A single record per CDR3 protein comes from TCRdb applying MiXCR to the PCR reads. This table holds approximately 800,000 distinct CDR3 sequences, roughly 15% found once. Material: PBMCs, mostly from graft donor cells, obtained 360 days after TCRalphabeta/CD19-depleted stem cell transplant. All receptors derive from a male patient younger than 18 who had a stem cell transplant for acute lymphoblastic leukemia, so the T cells may come from the graft donor.

This clonotype was seen at least ten times. V usage is TRBV27 and J usage is TRBJ2-7; D is unresolved. The ends were cut back, 0 bases at V and 4 bases at J, with 10 bases in the middle. Germline-derived CDR1 and CDR2 are MNHEY and SMNVEV (reference sequence). The CDR3 extends over 14 amino acids. The CDR3 sequence: CASSLSWQFYEQYF. The CDR3 DNA reads as TGTGCCAGCAGTTTATCGTGGCAGTTTTACGAGCAGTACTTC.

The chain links TRBV27 to TRBJ2-7; 10 bases line up with TRBD1. V shed 3 bases, J shed 6 bases, and the junction held 14 bases outside the gene matches. This CDR3 has 17 residues. The V gene's germline CDR1 is MNHEY and CDR2 SMNVEV (reference sequence). The CDR3: CASSLWTGGNSVGEQYF. The CDR3 DNA is TGTGCCAGCAGTTTGTGGACAGGGGGTAATAGCGTGGGCGAGCAGTACTTC.

The chain is built from TRBV29-1 and TRBJ2-1; 11 bases match TRBD2. The CDR3 runs 13 residues. Per the germline V gene, CDR1 is SQVTM and CDR2 is ANQGSEA. The ends lost 8 bases at V and 8 bases at J; junction bases unmatched: 8. In DNA form, the CDR3 reads TGCAGCTCCTTAGCGGGAGGGAGCTATGAGCAGTTCTTC. It encodes CSSLAGGSYEQFF.

Remarks on this clonotype: A junction boundary mismatches the germline segment, possibly from a read error. The chain uses TRBV6-5 and TRBJ2-7; D not resolved. Germline CDR1 and CDR2: MNHEY and SVGAGI. This CDR3 has 11 amino acids. CDR3 region: CASTSNYERYF. The CDR3 nucleotides read TGTGCCAGCACCTCGAACTACGAGCGGTACTTC.

This clonotype was found a few times. The rearrangement links TRBV4-1 to TRBJ2-7, with no clear D. This CDR3 contains 14 residues. V dropped 1 base and J dropped 2 bases, with 9 bases sitting between them. The germline V gene encodes CDR1 MGHRA and CDR2 YSYEKL. In nucleotides, the CDR3 is TGCGCCAGCAGCCAAGTCCAGGCCGCCTACGAGCAGTACTTC. Amino acid sequence: CASSQVQAAYEQYF.

This clonotype was observed a handful of times. The V gene is TRBV7-8, the J gene TRBJ2-1, with D tentatively TRBD1 or TRBD2 (5 bases each). V lost 6 bases to trimming and J lost 5 bases, with 14 bases between them. This CDR3 region has 14 residues. Germline V gene sequence: CDR1 SGHVS, CDR2 FQNEAQ. The CDR3 region is CASSYGTRDNEQFF. CDR3 nucleotides: TGTGCCAGCAGTTACGGGACCAGAGACAATGAGCAGTTCTTC.

This clonotype was seen at least ten times. The chain is built from TRBV30 and TRBJ2-3; no definite D call. Between the trimmed V and J ends, which lost 0 bases and 6 bases, there was a span of 4 bases. The CDR3 sequence is 11 residues long. Per germline, CDR1 GTSNPN and CDR2 SVGIG (reference sequence). CDR3 protein: CAWSVLDTQYF. The CDR3 nucleotides read TGTGCCTGGAGTGTACTCGATACGCAGTATTTT.